A selection of T cell receptor beta chains follows, all from one sample in a study of blood T cell repertoires in COVID-19. Clones were sequenced by immunoSEQ multiplex PCR, and TCRdb holds only the in-frame ones, with some missing. Of a few hundred thousand clones listed, roughly nine tenths are singletons. Sequencing was done on a sample of peripheral blood. The receptors shown here come from a man between 60 and 75 years old who had recovered from COVID-19. CDR3s include the opening cysteine and the closing phenylalanine or tryptophan. Each record gives: J gene, V gene, D gene, clone size, CDR3 DNA, CDR3 protein. The D gene is left open where the match is weak. Size tells how often a clone was seen (once, few, many) or the class of an expanded clone, and some rows leave it out.

j_call: TRBJ2-2
v_call: TRBV9
d_call: NA
clone_size: NA
cdr3_nt: TGTGCCAGCAGCGTAGGTAGCAACCGGGAGCTGTTTTTT
cdr3_aa: CASSVGSNRELFF

j_call: TRBJ1-3
v_call: TRBV5-1
d_call: TRBD1
clone_size: NA
cdr3_nt: TGCGCCAGCAGCTTGGCCTCAGGGGGCCTGAGCACCATATATTTT
cdr3_aa: CASSLASGGLSTIYF

j_call: TRBJ2-2
v_call: TRBV10-1
d_call: TRBD1
clone_size: NA
cdr3_nt: TGCGCCAGCAGTGTGGAAACCGGGACAGGGCACACCGGGGAGCTGTTTTTT
cdr3_aa: CASSVETGTGHTGELFF

j_call: TRBJ2-7
v_call: TRBV5-5
d_call: TRBD1
clone_size: NA
cdr3_nt: TGTGCCAGCAGCTTGACCGGGACAGATTCCTACGAGCAGTACTTC
cdr3_aa: CASSLTGTDSYEQYF

j_call: TRBJ2-7
v_call: TRBV11-3
d_call: NA
clone_size: NA
cdr3_nt: TGTGCCAGCAGCTTAGGTCGAGCCTCGGGGGAGCAGTACTTC
cdr3_aa: CASSLGRASGEQYF

j_call: TRBJ2-2
v_call: TRBV5-1
d_call: NA
clone_size: NA
cdr3_nt: TGCGCCAGCAGCCCCACCCCATACAGAATCGACACCGGGGAGCTGTTTTTT
cdr3_aa: CASSPTPYRIDTGELFF

j_call: TRBJ2-7
v_call: TRBV14
d_call: NA
clone_size: NA
cdr3_nt: TGTGCCAGCAGCCAAGAAGCGGCTTGGGAGCAGTACTTC
cdr3_aa: CASSQEAAWEQYF

j_call: TRBJ2-7
v_call: TRBV30
d_call: NA
clone_size: NA
cdr3_nt: TGTGCCTGGAGCGAACAGGGATACGAGCAGTACTTC
cdr3_aa: CAWSEQGYEQYF

j_call: TRBJ2-5
v_call: TRBV6-6
d_call: TRBD2
clone_size: NA
cdr3_nt: TGTGCCAGCCGTGCGGGGGGAGAGACCCAGTACTTC
cdr3_aa: CASRAGGETQYF

j_call: TRBJ2-3
v_call: TRBV11-2
d_call: NA
clone_size: NA
cdr3_nt: TGTGCCAGCAGCTTAGACAGGGCAATTAGCACAGATACGCAGTATTTT
cdr3_aa: CASSLDRAISTDTQYF

j_call: TRBJ2-7
v_call: TRBV19
d_call: NA
clone_size: NA
cdr3_nt: TGTGCCAGTAGTATAGAACCCACCAGTATCAGCGAGCAGTACTTC
cdr3_aa: CASSIEPTSISEQYF

j_call: TRBJ2-3
v_call: TRBV5-1
d_call: TRBD1
clone_size: NA
cdr3_nt: TGCGCCAGCAGCTTTACCGGGACAGGGCAGTATTTT
cdr3_aa: CASSFTGTGQYF

j_call: TRBJ1-2
v_call: TRBV30
d_call: NA
clone_size: NA
cdr3_nt: TGTGCCTGGACCCCGGAGAGGGCTTCTAACTATGGCTACACCTTC
cdr3_aa: CAWTPERASNYGYTF

j_call: TRBJ2-5
v_call: TRBV29-1
d_call: NA
clone_size: NA
cdr3_nt: TGCAGCGGCGCTCGCGTAGAGACCCAGTACTTC
cdr3_aa: CSGARVETQYF

j_call: TRBJ2-1
v_call: TRBV19
d_call: NA
clone_size: NA
cdr3_nt: TGTGCCAGTAGCATCCGGGACAAGGGCCACAATGAGCAGTTCTTC
cdr3_aa: CASSIRDKGHNEQFF

j_call: TRBJ2-2
v_call: TRBV7-9
d_call: NA
clone_size: NA
cdr3_nt: TGTGCCAGCAGCTTAGAGTATGAGGGCACCGGGGAGCTGTTTTTT
cdr3_aa: CASSLEYEGTGELFF

j_call: TRBJ2-7
v_call: TRBV10-3
d_call: TRBD1
clone_size: NA
cdr3_nt: TGTGCCATCAGGGGGGACAGGGCTAGCGAGCAGTACTTC
cdr3_aa: CAIRGDRASEQYF

j_call: TRBJ2-1
v_call: TRBV9
d_call: TRBD2
clone_size: NA
cdr3_nt: TGTGCCAGCAGCGGCTTAGGCGGGGGGGCGAGGAATGAGCAGTTCTTC
cdr3_aa: CASSGLGGGARNEQFF

j_call: TRBJ2-7
v_call: TRBV5-5
d_call: NA
clone_size: NA
cdr3_nt: TGTGCCAGCAGCTTATTCGGGGGAACCTACGAGCAGTACTTC
cdr3_aa: CASSLFGGTYEQYF

j_call: TRBJ1-4
v_call: TRBV18
d_call: NA
clone_size: NA
cdr3_nt: TGTGCCAGCTCACCACGGACAGACGATGAAAAACTGTTTTTT
cdr3_aa: CASSPRTDDEKLFF

j_call: TRBJ2-1
v_call: TRBV16
d_call: NA
clone_size: NA
cdr3_nt: TGTGCCAGCAGTCTTGACACTTTTATAACCAATGAGCAGTTCTTC
cdr3_aa: CASSLDTFITNEQFF

j_call: TRBJ2-1
v_call: TRBV29-1
d_call: TRBD2
clone_size: once
cdr3_nt: TGCAGCGCTGGGACTAGCGGGGGGACTTCCTACAATGAGCAGTTCTTC
cdr3_aa: CSAGTSGGTSYNEQFF

j_call: TRBJ1-2
v_call: TRBV7-2
d_call: NA
clone_size: NA
cdr3_nt: TGTGCCAGCAGCCGGCCAGGGCGACCTAACTATGGCTACACCTTC
cdr3_aa: CASSRPGRPNYGYTF

j_call: TRBJ2-5
v_call: TRBV5-4
d_call: TRBD2
clone_size: NA
cdr3_nt: TGTGCCAGCAGCTTTTCCCCTAGCGGCCAAGAGACCCAGTACTTC
cdr3_aa: CASSFSPSGQETQYF

j_call: TRBJ2-7
v_call: TRBV5-4
d_call: NA
clone_size: NA
cdr3_nt: TGTGCCAGCAGTCATTCCGGGACTTACAACGAGCAGTACTTC
cdr3_aa: CASSHSGTYNEQYF

j_call: TRBJ2-3
v_call: TRBV5-6
d_call: NA
clone_size: NA
cdr3_nt: TGTGCCAGCAGCTCCAGTCTTCCGACAGATACGCAGTATTTT
cdr3_aa: CASSSSLPTDTQYF

j_call: TRBJ2-1
v_call: TRBV18
d_call: NA
clone_size: NA
cdr3_nt: TGTGCCAGCTCACGAAGGCGGAATGAGCAGTTCTTC
cdr3_aa: CASSRRRNEQFF

j_call: TRBJ2-2
v_call: TRBV10-1
d_call: NA
clone_size: NA
cdr3_nt: TGCGCCAGCCGACCGCGGGGAACCGGGGAGCTGTTTTTT
cdr3_aa: CASRPRGTGELFF

j_call: TRBJ1-3
v_call: TRBV7-2
d_call: NA
clone_size: NA
cdr3_nt: TGTGCCAGCAGCTTCGGTCGAGAGACTGGAAACACCATATATTTT
cdr3_aa: CASSFGRETGNTIYF

j_call: TRBJ2-5
v_call: TRBV6-2/TRBV6-3
d_call: TRBD2
clone_size: NA
cdr3_nt: TGTGCCAGCAGCCCTAGACGCGGGGGAACCGCGTACCAAGAGACCCAGTACTTC
cdr3_aa: CASSPRRGGTAYQETQYF

j_call: TRBJ2-2
v_call: TRBV27
d_call: NA
clone_size: NA
cdr3_nt: TGTGCCAGCAGGTCCGAGGGAACCGGGGAGCTGTTTTTT
cdr3_aa: CASRSEGTGELFF

j_call: TRBJ2-6
v_call: TRBV9
d_call: TRBD1
clone_size: many
cdr3_nt: TGTGCCAGCAGCCTGACAGGGGACCCCTCTGGGGCCAACGTCCTGACTTTC
cdr3_aa: CASSLTGDPSGANVLTF